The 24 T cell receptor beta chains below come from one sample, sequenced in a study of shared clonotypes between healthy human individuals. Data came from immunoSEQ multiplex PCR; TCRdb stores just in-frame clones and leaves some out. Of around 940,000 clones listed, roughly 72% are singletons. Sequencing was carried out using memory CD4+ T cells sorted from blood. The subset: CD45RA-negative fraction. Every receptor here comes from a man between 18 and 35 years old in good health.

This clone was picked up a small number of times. In DNA form, the CDR3 reads TGTGCCAGCAGCTTTACAGGGGAAGAGACCCAGTACTTC. Translating it yields CASSFTGEETQYF. The chain has TRBV9 and TRBJ2-5, with 7 bases matching TRBD1. CDR3 length equals 13 residues. CDR1 is SGDLS, CDR2 YYNGEE, per germline. The V gene end was trimmed by 4 bases and the J gene end by 3 bases; junction bases not matched to a gene: 3.

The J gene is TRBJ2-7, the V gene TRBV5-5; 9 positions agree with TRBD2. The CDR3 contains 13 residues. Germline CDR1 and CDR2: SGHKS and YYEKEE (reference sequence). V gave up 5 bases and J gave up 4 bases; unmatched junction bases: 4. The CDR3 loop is CASRLAGVYEQYF. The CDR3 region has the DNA TGTGCCAGCAGGTTAGCGGGAGTGTACGAGCAGTACTTC. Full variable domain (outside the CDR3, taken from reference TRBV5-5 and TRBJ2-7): DAGVTQSPTHLIKTRGQQVTLRCSPISGHKSVSWYQQVLGQGPQFIFQYYEKEERGRGNFPDRFSARQFPNYSSELNVNALLLGDSALYLCASRLAGVYEQYFGPGTRLTVT.

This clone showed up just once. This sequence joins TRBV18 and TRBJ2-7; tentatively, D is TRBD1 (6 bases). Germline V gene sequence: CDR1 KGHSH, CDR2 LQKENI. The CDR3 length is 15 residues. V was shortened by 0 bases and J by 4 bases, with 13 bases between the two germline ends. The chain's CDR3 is CASSPPATTGYEQYF. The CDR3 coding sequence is TGTGCCAGCTCACCACCAGCGACTACAGGGTACGAGCAGTACTTC.

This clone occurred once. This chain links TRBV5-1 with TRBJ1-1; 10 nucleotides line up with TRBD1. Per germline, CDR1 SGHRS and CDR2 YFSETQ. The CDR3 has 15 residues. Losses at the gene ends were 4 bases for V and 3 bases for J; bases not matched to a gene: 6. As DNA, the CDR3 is TGCGCCAGCAGCCCCCAGACAGGGGGCCACACTGAAGCTTTCTTT. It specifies CASSPQTGGHTEAFF.

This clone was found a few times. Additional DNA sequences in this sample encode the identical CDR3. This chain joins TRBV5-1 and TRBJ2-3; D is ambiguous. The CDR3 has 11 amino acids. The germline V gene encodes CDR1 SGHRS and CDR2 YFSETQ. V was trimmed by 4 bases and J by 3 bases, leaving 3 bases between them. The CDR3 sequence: CASSLTDTQYF. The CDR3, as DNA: TGCGCCAGCAGCCTGACAGATACGCAGTATTTT.

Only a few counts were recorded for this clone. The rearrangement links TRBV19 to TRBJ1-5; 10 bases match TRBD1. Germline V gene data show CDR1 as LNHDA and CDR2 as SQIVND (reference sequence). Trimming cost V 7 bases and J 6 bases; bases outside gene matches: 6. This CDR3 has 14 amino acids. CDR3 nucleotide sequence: TGTGCCAGTACTCCGGGACAGGGGACTCAGCCCCAGCATTTT. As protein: CASTPGQGTQPQHF.

CDR3 bases: TGTGCCAGCAGCCCCTACTGGGGGCATGGGGGTACTGAAGCTTTCTTT. Translating gives CASSPYWGHGGTEAFF. V and J are TRBV7-9 and TRBJ1-1; TRBD1 is a possible D gene (6 bases). Trimming pared 5 bases from V and 5 bases from J, leaving 21 bases between. CDR3 size: 16 residues. Germline loops: CDR1 SEHNR, CDR2 FQNEAQ (reference sequence).

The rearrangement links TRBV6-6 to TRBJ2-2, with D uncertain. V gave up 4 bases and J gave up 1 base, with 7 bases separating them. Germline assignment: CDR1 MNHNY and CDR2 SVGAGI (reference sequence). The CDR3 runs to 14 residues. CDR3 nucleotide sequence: TGTGCCAGCAGTTCAGCCCTGAACACCGGGGAGCTGTTTTTT. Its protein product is CASSSALNTGELFF.

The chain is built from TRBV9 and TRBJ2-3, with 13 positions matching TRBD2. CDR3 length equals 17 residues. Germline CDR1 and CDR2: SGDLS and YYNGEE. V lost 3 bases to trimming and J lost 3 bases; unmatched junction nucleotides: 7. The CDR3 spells CASSAGTSGVGTDTQYF. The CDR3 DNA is TGTGCCAGCAGCGCCGGGACTAGCGGGGTTGGGACAGATACGCAGTATTTT.

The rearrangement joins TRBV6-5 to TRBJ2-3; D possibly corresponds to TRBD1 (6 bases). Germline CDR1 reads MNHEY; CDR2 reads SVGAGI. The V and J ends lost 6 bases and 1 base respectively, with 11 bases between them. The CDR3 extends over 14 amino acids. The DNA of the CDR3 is TGTGCCAGCAGAGACTGGACAGGCACAGATACGCAGTATTTT. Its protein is CASRDWTGTDTQYF.

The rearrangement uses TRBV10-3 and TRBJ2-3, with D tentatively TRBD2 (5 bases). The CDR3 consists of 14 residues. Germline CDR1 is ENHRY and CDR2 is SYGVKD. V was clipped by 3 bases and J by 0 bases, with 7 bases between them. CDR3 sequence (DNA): TGTGCCATCAGTGAAGGACTTAGCACAGATACGCAGTATTTT. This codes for CAISEGLSTDTQYF.

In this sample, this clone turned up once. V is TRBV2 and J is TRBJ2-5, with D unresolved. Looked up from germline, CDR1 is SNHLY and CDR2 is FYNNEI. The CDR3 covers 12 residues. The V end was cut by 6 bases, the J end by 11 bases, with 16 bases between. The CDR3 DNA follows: TGTGCCAGCAGCCCCGGGTCTTTTTTACAGTACTTC. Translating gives CASSPGSFLQYF.

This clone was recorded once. The CDR3 bases are TGTGCCAGCAGCTTGGTCGATCGGCAGGGGGGTGGCGAGCAGTACTTC. It codes for CASSLVDRQGGGEQYF. The genes are TRBV5-6 and TRBJ2-7; possibly TRBD1 for D (7 bases). Trimming cost V 0 bases and J 6 bases, with 19 bases left between them. Looked up from germline, CDR1 is SGHDT and CDR2 is YYEEEE. This CDR3 is 16 amino acids long.

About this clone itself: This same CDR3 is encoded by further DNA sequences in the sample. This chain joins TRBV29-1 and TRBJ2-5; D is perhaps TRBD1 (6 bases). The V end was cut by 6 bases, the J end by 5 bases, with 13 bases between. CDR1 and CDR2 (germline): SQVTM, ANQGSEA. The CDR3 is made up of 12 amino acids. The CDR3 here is CSVAGVGETQYF. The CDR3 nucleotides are TGCAGCGTCGCAGGGGTGGGGGAGACCCAGTACTTC.

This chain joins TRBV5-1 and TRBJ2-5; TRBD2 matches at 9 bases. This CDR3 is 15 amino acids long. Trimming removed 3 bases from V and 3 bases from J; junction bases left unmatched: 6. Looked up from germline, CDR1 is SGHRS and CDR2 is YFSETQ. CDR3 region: CASSWRGGAEETQYF. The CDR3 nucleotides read TGCGCCAGCAGCTGGCGGGGGGGAGCGGAAGAGACCCAGTACTTC. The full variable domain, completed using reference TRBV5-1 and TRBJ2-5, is KAGVTQTPRYLIKTRGQQVTLSCSPISGHRSVSWYQQTPGQGLQFLFEYFSETQRNKGNFPGRFSGRQFSNSRSEMNVSTLELGDSALYLCASSWRGGAEETQYFGPGTRLLVL.

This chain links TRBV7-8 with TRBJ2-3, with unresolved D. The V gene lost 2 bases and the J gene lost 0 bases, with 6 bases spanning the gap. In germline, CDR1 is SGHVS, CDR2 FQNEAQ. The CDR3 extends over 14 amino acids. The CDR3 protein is CASSLQISTDTQYF. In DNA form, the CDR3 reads TGTGCCAGCAGCTTACAGATTAGCACAGATACGCAGTATTTT.

CDR3 protein: CASSTGLGAKNIQYF. The DNA for the CDR3 is TGTGCCAGCTCAACCGGCTTGGGGGCCAAAAACATTCAGTACTTC. V gene TRBV18 combines with J gene TRBJ2-4; D gene unclear. V was cut by 5 bases and J by 1 base, with 12 bases left in between. The CDR3 is 15 residues long. The V gene's germline CDR1 is KGHSH and CDR2 LQKENI.

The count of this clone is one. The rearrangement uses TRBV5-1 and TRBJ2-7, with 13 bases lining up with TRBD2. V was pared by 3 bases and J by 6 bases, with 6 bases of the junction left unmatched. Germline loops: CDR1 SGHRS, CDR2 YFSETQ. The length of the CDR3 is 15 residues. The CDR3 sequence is CASSSGLAGVSEQYF. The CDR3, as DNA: TGCGCCAGCAGCTCCGGACTAGCGGGAGTATCCGAGCAGTACTTC.

CDR3 in amino acids: CATREEDKWSNEQFF. In DNA, the CDR3 is TGTGCCACCAGAGAGGAGGATAAATGGAGCAATGAGCAGTTCTTC. This chain connects TRBV28 to TRBJ2-1, with D possibly matching TRBD2 (5 bases). Between the trimmed V and J ends, which lost 10 bases and 6 bases, there was a span of 22 bases. CDR3 length equals 15 residues. The germline CDR1 and CDR2 sequences are MDHEN and SYDVKM.

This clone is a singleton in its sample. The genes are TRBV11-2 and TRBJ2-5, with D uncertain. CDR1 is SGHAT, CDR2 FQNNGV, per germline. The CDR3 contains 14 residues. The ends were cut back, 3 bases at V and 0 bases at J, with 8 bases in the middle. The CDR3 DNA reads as TGTGCCAGCAGCTTTACCAGATACCAAGAGACCCAGTACTTC. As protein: CASSFTRYQETQYF. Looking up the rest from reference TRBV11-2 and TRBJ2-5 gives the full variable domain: EAGVAQSPRYKIIEKRQSVAFWCNPISGHATLYWYQQILGQGPKLLIQFQNNGVVDDSQLPKDRFSAERLKGVDSTLKIQPAKLEDSAVYLCASSFTRYQETQYFGPGTRLLVL.

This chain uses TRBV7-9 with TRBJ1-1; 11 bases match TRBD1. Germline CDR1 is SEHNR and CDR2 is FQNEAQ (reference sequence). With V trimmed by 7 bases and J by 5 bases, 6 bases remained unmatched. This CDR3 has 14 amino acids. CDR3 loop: CASTRGTGGTEAFF. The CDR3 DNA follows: TGTGCCAGCACCCGGGGGACAGGGGGTACTGAAGCTTTCTTT. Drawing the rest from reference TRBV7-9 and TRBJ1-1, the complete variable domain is DTGVSQNPRHKITKRGQNVTFRCDPISEHNRLYWYRQTLGQGPEFLTYFQNEAQLEKSRLLSDRFSAERPKGSFSTLEIQRTEQGDSAMYLCASTRGTGGTEAFFGQGTRLTVV.

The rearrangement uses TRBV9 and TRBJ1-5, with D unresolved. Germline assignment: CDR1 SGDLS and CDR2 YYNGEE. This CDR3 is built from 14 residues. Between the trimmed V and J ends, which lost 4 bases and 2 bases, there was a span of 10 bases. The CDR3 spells CASSPTLGNQPQHF. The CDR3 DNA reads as TGTGCCAGCAGCCCGACCCTGGGCAATCAGCCCCAGCATTTT.

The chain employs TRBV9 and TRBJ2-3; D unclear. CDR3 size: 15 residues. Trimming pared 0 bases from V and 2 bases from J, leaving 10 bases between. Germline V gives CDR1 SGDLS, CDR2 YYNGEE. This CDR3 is CASSVEGRFTDTQYF. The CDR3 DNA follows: TGTGCCAGCAGCGTAGAGGGTCGTTTCACAGATACGCAGTATTTT.

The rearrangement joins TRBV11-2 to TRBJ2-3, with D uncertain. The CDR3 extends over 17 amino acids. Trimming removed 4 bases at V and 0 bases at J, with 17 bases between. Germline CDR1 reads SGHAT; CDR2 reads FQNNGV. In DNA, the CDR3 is TGTGCCAGCAGCTACCCTGCTTCTTGGGCAAGCACAGATACGCAGTATTTT. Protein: CASSYPASWASTDTQYF.